These 24 T cell receptor beta chains share one sample of origin, sequenced in a study of T cell repertoires in cytomegalovirus infection (dated by TCRdb to the late 2010s). Sample treatment or condition, as interpreted from the label and publication: in vitro stimulation with specific CMV peptide epitopes to enrich CMV-specific T cells. Sequencing was performed on an Illumina HiSeq 1500. TCRdb handled the public reads itself, with Q25 trimming in fastp and clone calling in MiXCR, and kept productive beta chains. Every entry covers one CDR3 protein and lists the most common genes and DNA from its rows. This sample gives roughly 920,000 distinct CDR3 sequences in total; about 33% of them show up just once. The ten largest clones take up 13% of the sample. For these receptors, no antigen is known. The sample consisted of cultured CD8+ T cells from PBMCs, taken from culture after CMV antigen stimulation. The receptors originated from a human donor in good health (CMV status not recorded). Some clones in this sample may be carry-over from other donors' samples.

This chain links TRBV6-5 with TRBJ1-5; no clear D. Germline V gene data show CDR1 as MNHEY and CDR2 as SVGAGI. Trimming removed 4 bases from V and 5 bases from J, with 12 bases in between. This CDR3 is built from 14 residues. The CDR3 sequence is CASSSYKTHQPQHF. The CDR3 DNA is TGTGCCAGCAGTTCCTACAAAACCCATCAGCCCCAGCATTTT.

The chain couples TRBV29-1 to TRBJ1-1; TRBD1 aligns across 8 bases. This CDR3 contains 13 residues. The V gene's germline CDR1 is SQVTM and CDR2 ANQGSEA. Germline trimming cut 4 bases from V and 6 bases from J; bases unmatched to any gene: 7. In DNA form, the CDR3 reads TGCAGCGTTGGTCCAGGGGGCACATCTGAAGCTTTCTTT. It is translated as CSVGPGGTSEAFF. The full variable domain, with the rest looked up from reference TRBV29-1 and TRBJ1-1, is SAVISQKPSRDICQRGTSLTIQCQVDSQVTMMFWYRQQPGQSLTLIATANQGSEATYESGFVIDKFPISRPNLTFSTLTVSNMSPEDSSIYLCSVGPGGTSEAFFGQGTRLTVV.

This clonotype was detected a few times. V is TRBV4-1 and J is TRBJ2-3, with 8 positions matching TRBD1. Trimming at V came to 6 bases and at J to 3 bases, leaving 11 bases not matched to a gene. This CDR3 is 16 amino acids long. CDR1 and CDR2 from the germline V gene are MGHRA and YSYEKL. CDR3 residues: CASRPNLDRGTDTQYF. DNA of the CDR3: TGCGCCAGCAGACCGAACCTAGACAGGGGAACAGATACGCAGTATTTT.

The chain is built from TRBV12-3 or TRBV12-4 and TRBJ1-1; 7 bases align to TRBD1. V trimming: 3 bases; J trimming: 7 bases; junction bases outside the gene matches: 8. This CDR3 has 14 residues. CDR3 nucleotides: TGTGCCAGCAGTTTCCCAGGACAGGACAATGAAGCTTTCTTT. As protein: CASSFPGQDNEAFF.

The chain recombines TRBV12-3 or TRBV12-4 with TRBJ1-2; no firm D call. CDR3 length equals 13 residues. Trimming took off 3 bases at V and 6 bases at J, with 11 bases between the two ends. The CDR3 here is CASSLLGSHGYTF. The CDR3 DNA reads as TGTGCCAGCAGTTTGTTGGGGTCGCATGGCTACACCTTC.

The rearrangement joins TRBV4-3 to TRBJ2-1; 9 nucleotides line up with TRBD1. The germline V gene encodes CDR1 LGHNA and CDR2 YSLEER. The CDR3 loop spans 16 amino acids. V trimming: 0 bases; J trimming: 4 bases; junction bases outside the gene matches: 4. CDR3 sequence: CASSQDGTGWYNEQFF. The DNA of the CDR3 is TGCGCCAGCAGCCAAGATGGGACAGGGTGGTACAATGAGCAGTTCTTC.

This clonotype has ten or more counts. V and J are TRBV12-3 or TRBV12-4 and TRBJ2-1; D is tentatively TRBD1 or TRBD2 (5 bases each). This CDR3 spans 13 amino acids. The germline V and J ends were trimmed by 6 bases and 6 bases, with 12 bases remaining between them. The CDR3 sequence is CASSPGHGNEQFF. The CDR3 DNA reads as TGTGCCAGCAGCCCGGGGCACGGCAATGAGCAGTTCTTC.

This clonotype showed up just a few times. The chain is built from TRBV28 and TRBJ2-7; 9 nucleotides line up with TRBD1. The germline gives CDR1 MDHEN, CDR2 SYDVKM. The CDR3 extends over 14 amino acids. Trimming took 3 bases from V and 7 from J; bases not matched to a gene: 7. CDR3 in amino acids: CASSFPGQGWEQYF. CDR3 DNA: TGTGCCAGCAGTTTCCCGGGACAGGGATGGGAGCAGTACTTC.

This clonotype was seen a few times. The rearrangement joins TRBV7-6 to TRBJ2-1; 9 nucleotides line up with TRBD2. Germline V gene sequence: CDR1 SGHVS, CDR2 FNYEAQ. The CDR3 length is 17 residues. J gave up 4 bases and V 0 bases, and 7 bases lay outside the gene matches. Written as DNA, the CDR3 is TGTGCCAGCAGCTTAGCTTGGGCGGGGGGGCGGTACAATGAGCAGTTCTTC. Its translation is CASSLAWAGGRYNEQFF.

This clonotype was picked up one time. The chain combines TRBV5-5 with TRBJ2-3; a weak D match, TRBD1 (5 bases). This CDR3 contains 13 residues. V was shortened by 1 base and J by 5 bases, with 8 bases between the two germline ends. Looked up from germline, CDR1 is SGHKS and CDR2 is YYEKEE (reference sequence). The CDR3 DNA is TGTGCCAGCAGCTTGAGGGGTGGAGATACGCAGTATTTT. Translation: CASSLRGGDTQYF.

The V call is TRBV5-4, the J call TRBJ2-3, with D possibly matching TRBD2 (5 bases). Germline CDR1 is SGHNT and CDR2 is YYREEE (reference sequence). Between the trimmed V and J ends, which lost 2 bases and 1 base, there was a span of 11 bases. The CDR3 has 15 amino acids. DNA of the CDR3: TGTGCCAGCAGCTTCTTCCCCGGGGGCACAGATACGCAGTATTTT. Translated: CASSFFPGGTDTQYF. The whole variable domain, filled in from reference TRBV5-4 and TRBJ2-3, reads ETGVTQSPTHLIKTRGQQVTLRCSSQSGHNTVSWYQQALGQGPQFIFQYYREEENGRGNFPPRFSGLQFPNYSSELNVNALELDDSALYLCASSFFPGGTDTQYFGPGTRLTVL.

The J gene is TRBJ2-6, the V gene TRBV7-3; tentative D call: TRBD1 (6 bases). Trimming removed 5 bases from V and 2 bases from J, with 16 bases in between. Germline-derived CDR1 and CDR2 are SGHTA and FQGTGA. The CDR3 has 17 residues. CDR3 residues: CASSPRAGETGANVLTF. DNA of the CDR3: TGTGCCAGCAGCCCCCGAGCAGGGGAGACTGGGGCCAACGTCCTGACTTTC.

The chain is built from TRBV25-1 and TRBJ2-5, with D unclear. Trimming took off 6 bases at V and 9 bases at J, with 5 bases between the two ends. CDR3 length: 9 amino acids. Germline V CDR1 and CDR2: MGHDK, SYGVNS. CDR3 nucleotides: TGTGCCAGCAGCCCGGCCCAGTACTTC. Translation gives CASSPAQYF.

This clonotype was detected only a few times. The V gene is TRBV6-2 or TRBV6-3, the J gene TRBJ2-5; TRBD1 is a possible D gene (6 bases). CDR3 length: 14 residues. CDR1 is MNHEY, CDR2 SVGEGT, per germline. The V end lost 11 bases, the J end lost 5 bases, and 21 bases lay between the germline ends. The CDR3 DNA reads TGTGCCGGAACCCGGGACACTGAAATGGAGACCCAGTACTTC. Encoded protein: CAGTRDTEMETQYF.

Points on this clonotype: The DNA is left out, because the CDR3 cannot be placed on it with certainty; the CDR3 is given as TCRdb lists it. This chain uses TRBV7-9 with TRBJ1-2; TRBD1 reflects the table's D call only, with no check against the DNA. Germline values: CDR1 SEHNR, CDR2 FQNEAQ (reference sequence). A total of 16 residues make up the CDR3, ends included. The chain's CDR3 is CASSSFGPGPNYGYTF.

This chain uses TRBV19 with TRBJ2-2; TRBD2 matches 9 bases. CDR3 length: 16 amino acids. Trimming at V came to 3 bases and at J to 1 base, leaving 3 bases not matched to a gene. The germline gives CDR1 LNHDA, CDR2 SQIVND (reference sequence). The CDR3 sequence is CASSMGSGGNTGELFF. CDR3 nucleotide sequence: TGTGCCAGTAGTATGGGTAGCGGGGGGAACACCGGGGAGCTGTTTTTT.

Ten or more counts support this clonotype. The rearrangement uses TRBV12-3 or TRBV12-4 and TRBJ2-3, with D tentatively TRBD2 (5 bases). This CDR3 comprises 13 residues. V was clipped by 5 bases and J by 2 bases, with 8 bases between them. In DNA, the CDR3 is TGTGCCAGCAGTAGGCTAGCCACAGATACGCAGTATTTT. Translated: CASSRLATDTQYF.

Only a few counts were recorded for this clonotype. The rearrangement uses TRBV2 and TRBJ2-7, with 7 bases aligning to TRBD1. Trimming at V came to 2 bases and at J to 3 bases, leaving 10 bases not matched to a gene. Germline V lookup: CDR1 SNHLY, CDR2 FYNNEI. There are 16 residues in the CDR3. The CDR3 spells CASSESPQGVDYEQYF. CDR3 nucleotides: TGTGCCAGCAGTGAAAGCCCCCAGGGGGTGGACTACGAGCAGTACTTC.

This clonotype turned up a few times. The chain combines TRBV19 with TRBJ2-1; TRBD1 is a possible D gene (6 bases). The CDR3 has 15 residues. CDR1 and CDR2 (germline): LNHDA, SQIVND (reference sequence). Trimming cost V 5 bases and J 3 bases, with 14 bases left between them. The chain's CDR3 is CASSLTGTLYNEQFF. CDR3 DNA sequence: TGTGCCAGTAGTTTGACAGGTACCCTCTACAATGAGCAGTTCTTC.

In this sample, this clonotype turned up many times. This sequence joins TRBV28 and TRBJ2-1; tentative D call: TRBD1 (5 bases). The CDR3 has 16 amino acids. V was clipped by 3 bases and J by 2 bases, with 14 bases between them. Germline loops: CDR1 MDHEN, CDR2 SYDVKM. CDR3 residues: CASSFLAGLPYNEQFF. The CDR3, as DNA: TGTGCCAGCAGTTTCCTCGCAGGGCTCCCCTACAATGAGCAGTTCTTC.

The J gene is TRBJ2-1, the V gene TRBV7-4; 8 bases agree with TRBD2. CDR3 length: 15 amino acids. The V and J ends lost 5 bases and 8 bases, in that order; junction bases with no gene match: 11. The germline gives CDR1 SGHVT, CDR2 SQSDAQ. The CDR3 bases are TGTGCCAGCAGCAAAGACGAAGCGGGGGTCGATGAGCAGTTCTTC. Encoded protein: CASSKDEAGVDEQFF.

J is TRBJ1-1 and V is TRBV13; 8 bases align to TRBD1. The trim removed 5 bases at V and 6 bases at J, leaving 8 bases unmatched. The CDR3 is 14 amino acids. Germline CDR1 is PRHDT and CDR2 is FYEKMQ (reference sequence). CDR3 nucleotide sequence: TGTGCCAGCAGCAAAGGACAGGGTAGGGCTGAAGCTTTCTTT. As protein: CASSKGQGRAEAFF.

The chain has TRBV28 and TRBJ1-1; no reliable D call. Germline V gene lookup returns CDR1 MDHEN and CDR2 SYDVKM. V shed 7 bases and J shed 3 bases, with 9 bases lying between them. This CDR3 has 12 amino acids. The CDR3 here is CASNVWDTEAFF. The CDR3, as DNA: TGTGCCAGCAACGTCTGGGACACTGAAGCTTTCTTT.

J is TRBJ2-3 and V is TRBV12-5, with TRBD1 matching 8 bases. In germline, CDR1 is LGHNT, CDR2 FRNRAP. The CDR3 extends over 15 amino acids. V lost 6 bases, J lost 2 bases, and 7 bases stayed unmatched. CDR3 sequence reads: CASGPGTGYTDTQYF. Here the CDR3 DNA reads TGTGCTAGTGGCCCCGGGACAGGATACACAGATACGCAGTATTTT.